These T cell receptor beta chains were read from a single sample in a study of blood T cells in healthy people across ages. TCRdb re-derived calls from the 5' RACE reads in MiXCR, one entry per CDR3 protein. The sample lists 600,000 to 1,000,000 distinct CDR3 sequences; roughly 25% were seen once. These data also formed part of another study, on T cells of mothers and their children.

Sample: blood. These receptors were collected from a boy under 18 in good health. Both conserved end residues are part of each CDR3. D genes are given only for firm matches. The size entry is marked missing in some rows and otherwise reads once, few, many or a size class.

-	-	TRBJ1-6	TRBV7-2	CASRQPNSPLHF
few	-	TRBJ2-3	TRBV7-6	CASSLVVADTQYF
-	-	TRBJ2-3	TRBV7-9	CASSPSSAYTQYF
-	TRBD1	TRBJ1-1	TRBV7-9	CASSPRGPGRSEASF
few	TRBD1	-	TRBV28	CASSDHRDRGRNPYEQYF
few	-	TRBJ2-1	TRBV2	CAGRGDRRNEQFF
-	-	TRBJ1-5	TRBV27	CASSQTGAGLQPQHF
-	-	TRBJ1-1	TRBV13	CASSLPGGLNTEAFF
few	TRBD1	TRBJ1-4	TRBV5-1	CASTTGDATNEKLFF
-	TRBD1	TRBJ1-1	TRBV12-3/TRBV12-4	CASSGTDEAFF
-	TRBD2	TRBJ2-1	TRBV28	CASSGTSGMRSYNEQFF
many	-	TRBJ2-5	TRBV6-2/TRBV6-3	CASSQGETQYF
once	-	TRBJ1-2	TRBV28	CASSQKIQVAYGYTF
once	-	TRBJ2-2	TRBV21-1	CARSRDRAVGELFF
-	-	TRBJ2-3	TRBV29-1	CSVTGTPTSTDTQYF
few	-	TRBJ2-2	TRBV7-6	CASSLESWAAQAGELFF
few	TRBD2	TRBJ2-3	TRBV20-1	CSASTSGTSTDTQYF
-	-	TRBJ1-1	TRBV20-1	CSAKGYGRMGLNTEAFF
once	-	TRBJ2-7	TRBV4-3	CASSQRTGGPYEQYF
-	TRBD1	TRBJ1-1	TRBV6-2/TRBV6-3	CASIGQGKTEAFF
few	-	TRBJ2-7	TRBV4-3	CASSQDSGREVEQYF
-	-	TRBJ1-4	TRBV5-1	CASSLVLSSEKLFF
few	-	TRBJ1-5	TRBV4-1	CASSQPPEGHSNQPQHF
-	-	TRBJ2-1	TRBV9	CASRPGAAGLDEQFF
few	-	TRBJ2-1	TRBV7-8	CASSLQAYNEQFF
few	-	TRBJ2-1	TRBV27	CASSLGPEDRYNEQFF
-	-	TRBJ2-7	TRBV10-3	CAISENGAYEQYF
-	-	TRBJ1-1	TRBV24-1	CATSDGQVPEAFF
-	-	TRBJ2-2	TRBV28	CASRQSNTGELFF
-	-	TRBJ2-5	TRBV20-1	CSAQTDFQETQYF
-	-	TRBJ2-1	TRBV20-1	CSAVPRRF
few	-	TRBJ2-5	TRBV14	CASRQGNQETQYF
-	-	TRBJ1-6	TRBV7-6	CASSRTGFRTYNSPLHF
-	-	TRBJ2-1	TRBV29-1	CSVRIKGQNYNEQFF
few	-	TRBJ1-3	TRBV28	CASTPRGHSGNTIYF
few	-	TRBJ2-5	TRBV7-3	CASSTQGIGETQYF
-	-	TRBJ2-7	TRBV4-3	CASSQDTGRNEQYF
-	-	TRBJ1-6	TRBV25-1	CASSLSVVYSPLHF
-	-	TRBJ2-4	TRBV5-1	CASSLVLDRPKAKNIQYF
-	-	TRBJ1-3	TRBV7-9	CASSLTSSGNTIYF
-	-	TRBJ2-3	TRBV29-1	CSVDLSAGYTDTQYF
-	-	TRBJ1-4	TRBV4-3	CASSQDTGDNEKLFF
-	TRBD2	TRBJ2-7	TRBV29-1	CSVHGTSGSYEQYF
few	TRBD2	TRBJ2-5	TRBV19	CASSTRGLAGGETQYF
-	-	TRBJ1-1	TRBV25-1	CASSKTGVTEAFF
many	-	TRBJ2-7	TRBV7-2	CASSLAFGSVHEQYF
-	TRBD1	TRBJ2-7	TRBV20-1	CSALKQGSSYEQYF
few	-	TRBJ2-5	TRBV10-3	CAIKKGTAGETQYF
-	-	TRBJ2-6	TRBV28	CASSPGATGANVLTF
few	-	TRBJ2-5	TRBV5-6	CASSLIRTRGVPSETQYF
few	-	TRBJ2-7	TRBV29-1	CSVLNNYEQYF
-	TRBD2	TRBJ2-5	TRBV20-1	CSAQFSGGAETQYF